The 2 T cell receptor beta chains given below trace back to one sample, sequenced in a study of shared clonotypes between healthy human individuals. Produced via immunoSEQ multiplex PCR; TCRdb's table is partial and in-frame only. This table has roughly 1 million clones, roughly 80% appearing once. Specimen: memory CD4+ T cells sorted from blood. Subset here: CD45RA-negative fraction. These receptors all come from a man younger than 35 in good health.

The chain combines TRBV18 with TRBJ2-7; D unresolved. The CDR3 consists of 14 residues. Germline V gives CDR1 KGHSH, CDR2 LQKENI. The V gene lost 0 bases and the J gene lost 3 bases, with 9 bases spanning the gap. CDR3 residues: CASSPPVPDYEQYF. In nucleotides, the CDR3 is TGTGCCAGCTCACCACCAGTCCCTGACTACGAGCAGTACTTC.

The chain joins TRBV19 to TRBJ1-2; D gene ambiguous. The CDR3 runs to 13 residues. The germline CDR1 and CDR2 sequences are LNHDA and SQIVND (reference sequence). The germline V and J ends were trimmed by 3 bases and 4 bases, with 9 bases remaining between them. The CDR3 loop reads CASSIQRSYGYTF. DNA of the CDR3: TGTGCCAGTAGTATCCAACGCAGCTATGGCTACACCTTC.